These 23 T cell receptor beta chains were sequenced from one sample in a study of CD8+CD57+ T cells in acquired aplastic anemia. Using genomic DNA as the template, TCR beta VDJ and CDR3 profiling was carried out. One entry per CDR3 protein results from TCRdb running MiXCR on the reads. In the table there are 120,000 or so distinct CDR3 sequences, 45% to 60% of which are singletons. All patients picked for sequencing had shown, by flow cytometry, an expansion of CD8+CD57+ cells. The sequenced material came from sorted CD4+, CD8+, or CD8+CD57+ T cells (not recorded which) from PBMCs. The receptors come from a human donor with aplastic anemia.

The V gene is TRBV7-2, the J gene TRBJ2-2, with D tentatively TRBD2 (6 bases). This CDR3 is 13 amino acids long. The V gene's germline CDR1 is SGHTA and CDR2 FQGNSA. V lost 5 bases, J lost 7 bases, and 11 bases lay in between. The CDR3 spells CASSPAGYGELFF. DNA for the CDR3: TGTGCCAGCAGCCCCGCGGGGTACGGGGAGCTGTTTTTT.

This clonotype has at least ten counts. The gene calls are TRBV7-3 and TRBJ2-3, with D perhaps TRBD1 or TRBD2 (6 bases each). Germline CDR1 and CDR2: SGHTA and FQGTGA. The V end lost 4 bases, the J end lost 1 base, and 12 bases lay between the germline ends. This CDR3 contains 15 residues. CDR3 nucleotide sequence: TGTGCCAGCAGCTGGGGGGCGGGTGGCACAGATACGCAGTATTTT. Translated: CASSWGAGGTDTQYF.

The chain joins TRBV24-1 to TRBJ1-2; no clear D. CDR1 is KGHDR, CDR2 SFDVKD, per germline. The V gene lost 9 bases and the J gene lost 8 bases, with 12 bases spanning the gap. There are 11 residues in the CDR3. The CDR3 sequence: CATGGSLGYTF. CDR3 DNA: TGTGCCACCGGAGGGTCACTGGGCTACACCTTC.

The V call is TRBV28, the J call TRBJ1-2; D ambiguous. This CDR3 is 13 amino acids long. Trimming pared 8 bases from V and 5 bases from J, leaving 15 bases between. Germline loops: CDR1 MDHEN, CDR2 SYDVKM. For the CDR3, the DNA is TGTGCCAGCGTCCTCACGGGCGGATATGGCTACACCTTC. The encoded protein is CASVLTGGYGYTF.

This clonotype showed up just a few times. This may stem from a read error, because a much larger clone lies one nucleotide away. The CDR3 is CASSSDGADEKLFF. In DNA form, the CDR3 reads TGTGCCAGCAGCTCGGACGGGGCTGATGAAAAACTGTTTTTT. The rearrangement uses TRBV9 and TRBJ1-4, with D maybe TRBD1 (5 bases). CDR1 SGDLS and CDR2 YYNGEE come from the germline V gene. V was cut by 4 bases and J by 6 bases, with 13 bases left in between. This CDR3 comprises 14 residues.

The chain recombines TRBV5-1 with TRBJ2-7, with a possible D match to TRBD1 (6 bases). Germline V gene lookup returns CDR1 SGHRS and CDR2 YFSETQ. This CDR3 comprises 13 residues. V was trimmed by 5 bases and J by 3 bases, leaving 12 bases between them. The CDR3 sequence: CASSPGRGYEQYF. In DNA, the CDR3 is TGCGCCAGCAGTCCGGGCAGGGGCTACGAGCAGTACTTC.

The CDR3 sequence is CASSFQSGELFF. The CDR3 bases are TGTGCCAGCAGCTTCCAGTCCGGGGAGCTGTTTTTT. The rearrangement links TRBV12-3 or TRBV12-4 to TRBJ2-2; D remains unclear. This CDR3 has 12 residues. The V and J ends lost 6 bases and 6 bases respectively, with 8 bases between them.

The V and J genes are TRBV24-1 and TRBJ2-3; the D call may be TRBD1 or TRBD2 (5 bases each). Germline CDR1 is KGHDR and CDR2 is SFDVKD. V was pared by 2 bases and J by 2 bases, with 13 bases between. The CDR3 is 16 amino acids. In DNA, the CDR3 is TGTGCCACCAGTGATTCGGGACGGGCTTACACAGATACGCAGTATTTT. Its translation is CATSDSGRAYTDTQYF.

The chain recombines TRBV5-1 with TRBJ1-4, with TRBD1 matching 10 bases. In germline, CDR1 is SGHRS, CDR2 YFSETQ. J was trimmed by 6 bases and V by 0 bases; bases with no gene match: 8. This CDR3 has 17 residues. CDR3 sequence: CASSLVGQGQADEKLFF. The CDR3 DNA follows: TGCGCCAGCAGCTTGGTGGGACAGGGGCAGGCGGATGAAAAACTGTTTTTT.

Of note for this clonotype: A much larger clone differs by one base, so this may be a read error. This chain uses TRBV6-1 with TRBJ2-7; TRBD1 matches at 8 bases. Germline loops: CDR1 MNHNS, CDR2 SASEGT. The CDR3 consists of 13 residues. The CDR3 is CSSSATGDYEQYF. The CDR3 region has the DNA TGTTCCAGCAGTGCGACAGGGGACTACGAGCAGTACTTC.

This chain links TRBV9 with TRBJ2-7, with D tentatively TRBD2 (6 bases). Germline V CDR1 and CDR2: SGDLS, YYNGEE. The CDR3 spans 14 residues. The V and J ends lost 0 bases and 3 bases respectively, with 10 bases between them. Written as DNA, the CDR3 is TGTGCCAGCAGCGTAGTTGGAGGGGACTACGAGCAGTACTTC. This sequence encodes CASSVVGGDYEQYF.

The chain carries TRBV20-1 and TRBJ2-3; tentatively, D is TRBD1 (6 bases). This CDR3 region has 14 residues. The germline V gene has CDR1 DFQATT and CDR2 SNEGSKA (reference sequence). Trimming took off 4 bases at V and 6 bases at J, with 17 bases between the two ends. This CDR3 is CSATRQAALDTQYF. The DNA for the CDR3 is TGCAGTGCTACCCGACAGGCCGCTTTGGATACGCAGTATTTT.

The rearrangement links TRBV5-5 to TRBJ2-7; D ambiguous. This CDR3 is built from 13 residues. Per the germline V gene, CDR1 is SGHKS and CDR2 is YYEKEE (reference sequence). V was shortened by 1 base and J by 3 bases, with 8 bases between the two germline ends. This chain's CDR3 is CASSLLMRYEQYF. For the CDR3, the DNA is TGTGCCAGCAGCTTGCTTATGCGCTACGAGCAGTACTTC. Full variable domain (rest looked up from reference TRBV5-5 and TRBJ2-7): DAGVTQSPTHLIKTRGQQVTLRCSPISGHKSVSWYQQVLGQGPQFIFQYYEKEERGRGNFPDRFSARQFPNYSSELNVNALLLGDSALYLCASSLLMRYEQYFGPGTRLTVT.

The table lists this clonotype with many counts. The rearrangement uses TRBV27 and TRBJ2-7, with D uncertain. This CDR3 region has 12 residues. V was pared by 8 bases and J by 6 bases, with 14 bases between. From germline, CDR1 is MNHEY and CDR2 SMNVEV (reference sequence). CDR3 bases: TGTGCCAGCGGGTCGTGGGAAGGCGAGCAGTACTTC. Its translation: CASGSWEGEQYF.

The J gene is TRBJ2-7, the V gene TRBV2, with D uncertain. Looked up from germline, CDR1 is SNHLY and CDR2 is FYNNEI. The CDR3 is 11 residues long. Trimming took off 5 bases at V and 4 bases at J, with 6 bases between the two ends. The CDR3 coding sequence is TGTGCCAGCAGTCGCCAGTACGAGCAGTACTTC. Translation: CASSRQYEQYF.

The rearrangement links TRBV19 to TRBJ1-6; TRBD1 matches 8 bases. Looked up from germline, CDR1 is LNHDA and CDR2 is SQIVND (reference sequence). CDR3 length: 15 residues. J was trimmed by 8 bases and V by 7 bases; bases with no gene match: 10. The CDR3 coding sequence is TGTGCCAGTAAACAGTCGGACAGGGCGCATTCACCCCTCCACTTT. This sequence encodes CASKQSDRAHSPLHF.

This clonotype came up once. This chain uses TRBV6-1 with TRBJ2-3; D not certain. Germline V CDR1 and CDR2: MNHNS, SASEGT. This CDR3 is 13 amino acids long. V lost 1 base, J lost 11 bases, and 13 bases lay in between. The DNA of the CDR3 is TGTGCCAGCAGTGAAGGGGCCGCACCAGGGCAGTATTTT. This encodes CASSEGAAPGQYF.

This clonotype was observed a single time. This rearrangement joins TRBV20-1 to TRBJ2-7; either TRBD1 or TRBD2 may supply D (5 bases each). Per the germline V gene, CDR1 is DFQATT and CDR2 is SNEGSKA (reference sequence). CDR3 length: 13 amino acids. V dropped 5 bases and J dropped 3 bases, with 14 bases sitting between them. The CDR3 nucleotides read TGCAGTGCTCACCGGGACGCAAGCTACGAGCAGTACTTC. Its translation is CSAHRDASYEQYF.

The V call is TRBV7-9, the J call TRBJ2-7, with no clear D. The ends were cut back, 8 bases at V and 2 bases at J, with 10 bases in the middle. The CDR3 spans 12 residues. Per the germline V gene, CDR1 is SEHNR and CDR2 is FQNEAQ (reference sequence). As DNA, the CDR3 is TGTGCCAGCGGGCTGGGCACCTACGAGCAGTACTTC. Protein product: CASGLGTYEQYF.

The chain combines TRBV20-1 with TRBJ2-3; D gene ambiguous. Germline assignment: CDR1 DFQATT and CDR2 SNEGSKA (reference sequence). The CDR3 runs to 14 residues. V was pared by 1 base and J by 2 bases, with 10 bases between. CDR3 sequence reads: CSARGPTLTDTQYF. The CDR3 DNA reads TGCAGTGCTAGAGGCCCCACCCTCACAGATACGCAGTATTTT.

V usage is TRBV4-1 and J usage is TRBJ2-7, with 9 bases matching TRBD2. Per the germline V gene, CDR1 is MGHRA and CDR2 is YSYEKL. CDR3 size: 16 residues. The ends lost 2 bases at V and 1 base at J; junction bases unmatched: 6. In DNA form, the CDR3 reads TGCGCCAGCAGCCAACCCCTAAGCGGGAGGTCCTACGAGCAGTACTTC. Its protein is CASSQPLSGRSYEQYF.

V usage is TRBV19 and J usage is TRBJ2-7; 10 nucleotides align to TRBD2. The germline gives CDR1 LNHDA, CDR2 SQIVND (reference sequence). The CDR3 sequence is 13 residues long. J lost 5 bases, V lost 7 bases, and 5 bases had no gene match. The CDR3 nucleotides are TGTGCCAGTACGGCTAGCGGGAGTGACGAGCAGTACTTC. The encoded protein is CASTASGSDEQYF.

This chain connects TRBV2 to TRBJ2-2; weak D call: TRBD2 (5 bases). This CDR3 spans 14 amino acids. Germline assignment: CDR1 SNHLY and CDR2 FYNNEI. The ends were cut back, 6 bases at V and 1 base at J, with 9 bases in the middle. The CDR3, as DNA: TGTGCCAGCAGGGCGGGTTTGAACACCGGGGAGCTGTTTTTT. Its translation: CASRAGLNTGELFF.